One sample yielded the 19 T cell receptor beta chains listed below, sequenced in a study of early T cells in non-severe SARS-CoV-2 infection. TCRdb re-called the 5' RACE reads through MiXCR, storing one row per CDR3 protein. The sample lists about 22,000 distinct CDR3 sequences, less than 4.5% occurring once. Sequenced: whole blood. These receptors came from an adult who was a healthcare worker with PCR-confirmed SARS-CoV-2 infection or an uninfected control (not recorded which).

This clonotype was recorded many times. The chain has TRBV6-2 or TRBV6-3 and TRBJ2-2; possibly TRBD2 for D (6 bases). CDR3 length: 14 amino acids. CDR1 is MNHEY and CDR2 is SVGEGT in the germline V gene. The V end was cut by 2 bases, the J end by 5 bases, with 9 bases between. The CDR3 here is CASSYGGETGELFF. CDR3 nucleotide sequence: TGTGCCAGCAGTTACGGCGGGGAGACCGGGGAGCTGTTTTTT.

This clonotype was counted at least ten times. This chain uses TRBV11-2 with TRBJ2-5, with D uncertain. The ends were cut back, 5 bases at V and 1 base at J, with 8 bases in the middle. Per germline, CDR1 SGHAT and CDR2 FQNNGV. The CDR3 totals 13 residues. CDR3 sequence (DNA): TGTGCCAGCAGCGAAGGTCTCCAAGAGACCCAGTACTTC. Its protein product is CASSEGLQETQYF.

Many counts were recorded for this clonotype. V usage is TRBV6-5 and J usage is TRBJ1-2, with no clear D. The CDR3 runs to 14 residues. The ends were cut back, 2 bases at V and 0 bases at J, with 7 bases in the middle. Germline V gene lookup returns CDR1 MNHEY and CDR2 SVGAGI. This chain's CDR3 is CASSYRISNYGYTF. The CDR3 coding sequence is TGTGCCAGCAGTTACAGGATATCTAACTATGGCTACACCTTC.

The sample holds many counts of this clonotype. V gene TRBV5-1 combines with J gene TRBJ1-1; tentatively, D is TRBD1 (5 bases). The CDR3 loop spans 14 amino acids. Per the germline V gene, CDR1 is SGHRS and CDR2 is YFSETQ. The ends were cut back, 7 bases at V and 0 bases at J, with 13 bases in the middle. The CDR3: CASRSGGLNTEAFF. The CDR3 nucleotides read TGCGCCAGCCGCAGCGGGGGACTGAACACTGAAGCTTTCTTT.

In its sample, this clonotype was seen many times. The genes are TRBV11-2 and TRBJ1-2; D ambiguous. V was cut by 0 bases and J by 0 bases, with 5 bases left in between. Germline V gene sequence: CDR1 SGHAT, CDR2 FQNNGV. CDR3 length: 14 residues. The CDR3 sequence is CASSLDGPNYGYTF. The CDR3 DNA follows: TGTGCCAGCAGCTTAGACGGACCTAACTATGGCTACACCTTC.

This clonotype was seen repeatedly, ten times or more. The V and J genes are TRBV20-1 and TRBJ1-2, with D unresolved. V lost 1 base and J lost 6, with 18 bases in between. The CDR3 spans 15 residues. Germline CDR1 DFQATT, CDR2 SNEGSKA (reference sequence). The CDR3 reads CSARGGAGPQDGYTF. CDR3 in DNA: TGCAGTGCTAGAGGAGGAGCAGGCCCTCAAGATGGCTACACCTTC.

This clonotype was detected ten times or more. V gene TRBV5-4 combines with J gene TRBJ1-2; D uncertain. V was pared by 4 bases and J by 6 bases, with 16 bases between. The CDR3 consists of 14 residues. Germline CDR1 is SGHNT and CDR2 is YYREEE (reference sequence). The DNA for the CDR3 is TGTGCCAGCAGCCAATCTGGGAGGGCCCATGGCTACACCTTC. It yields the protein CASSQSGRAHGYTF.

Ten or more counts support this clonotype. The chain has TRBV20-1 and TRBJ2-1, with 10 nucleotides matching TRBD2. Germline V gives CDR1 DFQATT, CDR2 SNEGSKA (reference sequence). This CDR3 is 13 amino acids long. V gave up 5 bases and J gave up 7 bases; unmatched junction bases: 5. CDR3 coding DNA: TGCAGTGCTCATAGCGGGGGGACTAATGAGCAGTTCTTC. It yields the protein CSAHSGGTNEQFF.

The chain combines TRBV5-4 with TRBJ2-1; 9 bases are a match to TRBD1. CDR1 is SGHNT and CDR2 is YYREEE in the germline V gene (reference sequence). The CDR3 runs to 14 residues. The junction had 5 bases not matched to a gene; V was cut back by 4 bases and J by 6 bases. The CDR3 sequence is CASSPETGGNEQFF. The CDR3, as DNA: TGTGCCAGCAGCCCTGAGACAGGGGGCAATGAGCAGTTCTTC.

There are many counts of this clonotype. CDR3 loop: CASSSGPVYEQYF. For the CDR3, the DNA is TGTGCCAGCAGCTCCGGGCCTGTCTACGAGCAGTACTTC. The chain joins TRBV11-2 to TRBJ2-7; no firm D call. CDR3 length equals 13 residues. The V end was cut by 4 bases, the J end by 3 bases, with 10 bases between. The germline V gene has CDR1 SGHAT and CDR2 FQNNGV.

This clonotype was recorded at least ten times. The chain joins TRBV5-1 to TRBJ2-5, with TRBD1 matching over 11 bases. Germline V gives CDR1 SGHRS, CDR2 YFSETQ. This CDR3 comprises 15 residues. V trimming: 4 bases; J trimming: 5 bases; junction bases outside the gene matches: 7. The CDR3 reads CASSGGTGGMETQYF. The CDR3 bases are TGCGCCAGCAGCGGCGGGACAGGGGGGATGGAGACCCAGTACTTC.

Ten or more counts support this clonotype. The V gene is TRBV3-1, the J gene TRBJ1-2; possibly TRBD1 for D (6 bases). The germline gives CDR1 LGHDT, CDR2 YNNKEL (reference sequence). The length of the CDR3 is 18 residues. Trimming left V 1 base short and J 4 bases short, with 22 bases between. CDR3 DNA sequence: TGTGCCAGCAGCCAAGTGGTTGGGAAACGGGGGCTCTTCTATGGCTACACCTTC. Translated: CASSQVVGKRGLFYGYTF.

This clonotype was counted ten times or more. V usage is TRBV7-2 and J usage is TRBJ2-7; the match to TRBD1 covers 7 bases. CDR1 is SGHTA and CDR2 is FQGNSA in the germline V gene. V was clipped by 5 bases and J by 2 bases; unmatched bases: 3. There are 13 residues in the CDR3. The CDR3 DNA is TGTGCCAGCAGCCAGGGACAGACCTACGAGCAGTACTTC. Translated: CASSQGQTYEQYF.

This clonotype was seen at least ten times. Written as DNA, the CDR3 is TGTGCCAGCAGCCAAGGGGCAGGACCGAACACTGAAGCTTTCTTT. Encoded protein: CASSQGAGPNTEAFF. The V call is TRBV3-1, the J call TRBJ1-1, with D unresolved. The CDR3 runs 15 residues. Looked up from germline, CDR1 is LGHDT and CDR2 is YNNKEL (reference sequence). The V gene lost 1 base and the J gene lost 1 base, with 10 bases spanning the gap.

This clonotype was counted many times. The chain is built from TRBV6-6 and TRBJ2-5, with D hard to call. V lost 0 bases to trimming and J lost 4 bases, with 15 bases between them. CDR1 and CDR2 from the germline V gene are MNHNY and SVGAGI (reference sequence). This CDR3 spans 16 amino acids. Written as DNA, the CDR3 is TGTGCCAGCAGTTACTCGGCCACTTCCTACGGAGAGACCCAGTACTTC. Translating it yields CASSYSATSYGETQYF.

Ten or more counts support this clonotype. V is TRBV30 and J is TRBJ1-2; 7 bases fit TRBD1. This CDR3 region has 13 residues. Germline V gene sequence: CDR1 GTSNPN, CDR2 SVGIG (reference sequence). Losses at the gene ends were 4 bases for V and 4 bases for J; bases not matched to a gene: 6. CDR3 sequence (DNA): TGTGCCTGGAATTCCGGGACAGCCTATGGCTACACCTTC. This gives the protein CAWNSGTAYGYTF.

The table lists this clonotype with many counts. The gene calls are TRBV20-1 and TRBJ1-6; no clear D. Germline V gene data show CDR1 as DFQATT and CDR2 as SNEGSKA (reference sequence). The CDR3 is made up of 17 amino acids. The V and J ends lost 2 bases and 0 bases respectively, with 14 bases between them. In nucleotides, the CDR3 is TGCAGTGCTAGACTGGCGGGTAGGAGCTCCTATAATTCACCCCTCCACTTT. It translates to CSARLAGRSSYNSPLHF.

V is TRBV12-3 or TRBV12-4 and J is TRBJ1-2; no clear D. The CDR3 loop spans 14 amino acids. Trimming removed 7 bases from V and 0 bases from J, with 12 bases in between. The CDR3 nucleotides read TGTGCCAGCAATCCGGGAGCTCCTAACTATGGCTACACCTTC. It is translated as CASNPGAPNYGYTF.

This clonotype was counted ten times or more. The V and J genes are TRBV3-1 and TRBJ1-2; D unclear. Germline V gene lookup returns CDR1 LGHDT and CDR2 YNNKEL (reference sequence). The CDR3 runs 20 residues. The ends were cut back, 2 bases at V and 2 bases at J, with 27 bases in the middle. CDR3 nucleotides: TGTGCCAGCAGCCAACCCGATTTTTCCGGACTACGATATTCGAACTATGGCTACACCTTC. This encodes CASSQPDFSGLRYSNYGYTF. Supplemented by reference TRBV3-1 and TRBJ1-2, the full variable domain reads DTAVSQTPKYLVTQMGNDKSIKCEQNLGHDTMYWYKQDSKKFLKIMFSYNNKELIINETVPNRFSPKSPDKAHLNLHINSLELGDSAVYFCASSQPDFSGLRYSNYGYTFGSGTRLTVV.